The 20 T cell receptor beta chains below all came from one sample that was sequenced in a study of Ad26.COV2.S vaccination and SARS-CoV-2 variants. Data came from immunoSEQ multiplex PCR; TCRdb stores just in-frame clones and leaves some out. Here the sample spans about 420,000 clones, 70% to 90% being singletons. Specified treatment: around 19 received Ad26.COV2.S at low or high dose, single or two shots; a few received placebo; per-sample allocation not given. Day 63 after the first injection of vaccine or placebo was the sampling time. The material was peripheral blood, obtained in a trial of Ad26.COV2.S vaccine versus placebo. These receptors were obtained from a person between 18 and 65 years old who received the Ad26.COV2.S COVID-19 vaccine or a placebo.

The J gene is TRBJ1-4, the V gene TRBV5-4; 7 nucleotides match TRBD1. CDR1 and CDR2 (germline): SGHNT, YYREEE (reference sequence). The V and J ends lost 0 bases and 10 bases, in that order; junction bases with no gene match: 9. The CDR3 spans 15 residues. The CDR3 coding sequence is TGTGCCAGCAGCTTGGATTCCGGCAGGGGGGGAAAACTGTTTTTT. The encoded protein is CASSLDSGRGGKLFF.

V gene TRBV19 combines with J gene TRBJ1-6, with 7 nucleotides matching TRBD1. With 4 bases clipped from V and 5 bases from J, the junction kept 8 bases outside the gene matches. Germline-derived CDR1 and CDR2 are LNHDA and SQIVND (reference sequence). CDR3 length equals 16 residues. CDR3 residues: CASSKIPGQNNSPLHF. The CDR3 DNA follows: TGTGCCAGTAGTAAAATTCCGGGACAGAATAATTCACCCCTCCACTTT.

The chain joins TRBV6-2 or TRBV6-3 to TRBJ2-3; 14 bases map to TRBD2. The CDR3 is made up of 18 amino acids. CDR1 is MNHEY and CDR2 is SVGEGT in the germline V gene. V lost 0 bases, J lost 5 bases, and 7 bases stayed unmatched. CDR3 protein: CASSYSTSGTSGRDTQYF. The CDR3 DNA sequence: TGTGCCAGCAGTTACTCGACGTCGGGGACTAGCGGGAGAGATACGCAGTATTTT.

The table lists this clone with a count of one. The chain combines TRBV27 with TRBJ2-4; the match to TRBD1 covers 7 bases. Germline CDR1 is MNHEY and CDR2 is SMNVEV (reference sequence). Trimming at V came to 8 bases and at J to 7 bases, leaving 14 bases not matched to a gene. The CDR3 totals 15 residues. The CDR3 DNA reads TGTGCCAGCGGCCCCTATCAGGGACAGATGAACATTCAGTACTTC. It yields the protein CASGPYQGQMNIQYF.

The CDR3 here is CASSPFLAAGTDTQYF. For the CDR3, the DNA is TGTGCCAGCTCACCATTCTTGGCCGCCGGCACAGATACGCAGTATTTT. The chain couples TRBV18 to TRBJ2-3; D call uncertain. The V end lost 2 bases, the J end lost 1 base, and 13 bases lay between the germline ends. The length of the CDR3 is 16 residues. Germline V gives CDR1 KGHSH, CDR2 LQKENI.

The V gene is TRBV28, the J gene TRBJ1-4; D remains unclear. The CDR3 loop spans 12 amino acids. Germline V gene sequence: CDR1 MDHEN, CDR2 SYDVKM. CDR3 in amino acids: CAAQASSGKLFF. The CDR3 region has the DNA TGTGCAGCCCAGGCGAGTTCCGGAAAACTGTTTTTT.

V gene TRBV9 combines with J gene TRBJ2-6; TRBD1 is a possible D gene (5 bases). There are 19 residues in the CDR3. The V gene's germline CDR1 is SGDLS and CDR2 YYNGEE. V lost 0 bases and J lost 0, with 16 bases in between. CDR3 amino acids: CASSVAARTRSSGANVLTF. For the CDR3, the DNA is TGTGCCAGCAGCGTAGCTGCGAGGACACGAAGCTCTGGGGCCAACGTCCTGACTTTC.

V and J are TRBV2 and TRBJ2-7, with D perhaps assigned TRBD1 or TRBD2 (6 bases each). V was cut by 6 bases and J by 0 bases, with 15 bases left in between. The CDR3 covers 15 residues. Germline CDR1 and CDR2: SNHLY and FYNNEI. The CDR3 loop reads CASRAGHRDSYEQYF. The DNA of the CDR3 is TGTGCCAGCAGGGCGGGACACAGGGACTCCTACGAGCAGTACTTC.

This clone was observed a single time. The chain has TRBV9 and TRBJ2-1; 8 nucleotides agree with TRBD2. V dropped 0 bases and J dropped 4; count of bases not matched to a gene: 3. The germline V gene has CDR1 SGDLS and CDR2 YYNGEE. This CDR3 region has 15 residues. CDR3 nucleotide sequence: TGTGCCAGCAGCGTAGCGGCTAGCGGGTACAATGAGCAGTTCTTC. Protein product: CASSVAASGYNEQFF.

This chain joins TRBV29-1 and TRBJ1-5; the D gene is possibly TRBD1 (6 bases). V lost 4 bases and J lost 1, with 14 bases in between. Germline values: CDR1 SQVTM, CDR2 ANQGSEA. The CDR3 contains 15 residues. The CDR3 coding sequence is TGCAGCGTTGCCCTGAGGCAGGGGAGCAATCAGCCCCAGCATTTT. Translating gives CSVALRQGSNQPQHF. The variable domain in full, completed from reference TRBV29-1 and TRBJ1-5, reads SAVISQKPSRDICQRGTSLTIQCQVDSQVTMMFWYRQQPGQSLTLIATANQGSEATYESGFVIDKFPISRPNLTFSTLTVSNMSPEDSSIYLCSVALRQGSNQPQHFGDGTRLSIL.

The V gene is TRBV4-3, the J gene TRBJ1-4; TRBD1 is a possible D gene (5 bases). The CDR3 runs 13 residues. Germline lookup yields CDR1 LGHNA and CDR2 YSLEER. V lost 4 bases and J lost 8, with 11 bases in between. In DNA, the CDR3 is TGCGCCAGCAGCCCCTGGGCAGGGGAAAAACTGTTTTTT. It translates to CASSPWAGEKLFF.

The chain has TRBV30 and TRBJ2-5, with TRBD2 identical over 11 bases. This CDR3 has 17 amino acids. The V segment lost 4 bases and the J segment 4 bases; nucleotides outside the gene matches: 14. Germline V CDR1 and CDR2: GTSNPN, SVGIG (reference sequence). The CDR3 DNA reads TGTGCCTGGAAGGAGGGTATAGCGGGGGGGCCTGGAGAGACCCAGTACTTC. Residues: CAWKEGIAGGPGETQYF.

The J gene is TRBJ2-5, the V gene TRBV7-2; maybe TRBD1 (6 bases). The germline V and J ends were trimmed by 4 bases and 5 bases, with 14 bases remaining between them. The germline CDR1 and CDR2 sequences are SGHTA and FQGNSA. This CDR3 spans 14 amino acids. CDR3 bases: TGTGCCAGCAGCTCAGGGGCAACCGGTGAGACCCAGTACTTC. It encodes CASSSGATGETQYF.

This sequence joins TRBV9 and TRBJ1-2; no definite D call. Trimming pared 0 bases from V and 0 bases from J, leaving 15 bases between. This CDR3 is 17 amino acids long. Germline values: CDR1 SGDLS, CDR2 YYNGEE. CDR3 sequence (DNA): TGTGCCAGCAGCGTAGGCCGAGACCGAGGAACTAACTATGGCTACACCTTC. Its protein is CASSVGRDRGTNYGYTF. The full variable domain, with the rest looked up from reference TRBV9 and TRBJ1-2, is DSGVTQTPKHLITATGQRVTLRCSPRSGDLSVYWYQQSLDQGLQFLIQYYNGEERAKGNILERFSAQQFPDLHSELNLSSLELGDSALYFCASSVGRDRGTNYGYTFGSGTRLTVV.

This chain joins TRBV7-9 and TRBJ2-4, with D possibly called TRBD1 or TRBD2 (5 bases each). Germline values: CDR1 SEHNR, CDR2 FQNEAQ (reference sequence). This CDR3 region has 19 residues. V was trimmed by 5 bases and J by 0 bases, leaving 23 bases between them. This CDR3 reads CASSPRRGRETLAKNIQYF. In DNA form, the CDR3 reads TGTGCCAGCAGCCCCCGTCGGGGCAGGGAAACACTAGCCAAAAACATTCAGTACTTC.

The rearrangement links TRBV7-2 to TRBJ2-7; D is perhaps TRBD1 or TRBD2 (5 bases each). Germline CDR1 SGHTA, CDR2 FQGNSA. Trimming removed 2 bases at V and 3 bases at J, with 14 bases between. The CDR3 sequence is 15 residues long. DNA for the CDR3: TGTGCCAGCAGCTTAAGGGGAAGAGGGGACTACGAGCAGTACTTC. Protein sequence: CASSLRGRGDYEQYF. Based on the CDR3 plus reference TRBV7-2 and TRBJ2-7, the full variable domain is GAGVSQSPSNKVTEKGKDVELRCDPISGHTALYWYRQSLGQGLEFLIYFQGNSAPDKSGLPSDRFSAERTGGSVSTLTIQRTQQEDSAVYLCASSLRGRGDYEQYFGPGTRLTVT.

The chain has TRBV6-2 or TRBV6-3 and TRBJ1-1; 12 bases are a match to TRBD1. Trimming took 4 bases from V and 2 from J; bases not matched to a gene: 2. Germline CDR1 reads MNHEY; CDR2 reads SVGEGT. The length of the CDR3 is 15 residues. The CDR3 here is CASSSGTGGNTEAFF. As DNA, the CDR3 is TGTGCCAGCAGTTCCGGGACAGGGGGCAACACTGAAGCTTTCTTT.

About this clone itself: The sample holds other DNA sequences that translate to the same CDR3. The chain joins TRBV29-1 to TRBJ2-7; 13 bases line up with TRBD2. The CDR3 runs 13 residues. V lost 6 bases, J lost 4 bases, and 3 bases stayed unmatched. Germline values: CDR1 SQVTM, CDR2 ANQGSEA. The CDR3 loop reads CSVRTSGGYEQYF. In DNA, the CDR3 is TGCAGCGTCCGGACTAGCGGGGGATACGAGCAGTACTTC.

The CDR3 bases are TGTGCCAGTAGTATAGGCGGTAGCAGGTCCCAGACCCAGTACTTC. This gives the protein CASSIGGSRSQTQYF. The chain uses TRBV19 and TRBJ2-5; D is ambiguous. V was trimmed by 1 base and J by 6 bases, leaving 15 bases between them. In germline, CDR1 is LNHDA, CDR2 SQIVND (reference sequence). CDR3 length: 15 residues.

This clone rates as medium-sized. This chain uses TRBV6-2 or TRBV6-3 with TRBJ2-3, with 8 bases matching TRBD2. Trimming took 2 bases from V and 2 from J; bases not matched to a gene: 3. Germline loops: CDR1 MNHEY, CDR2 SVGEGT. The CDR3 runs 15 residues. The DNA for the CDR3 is TGTGCCAGCAGTTACGGGACTAGAATCACAGATACGCAGTATTTT. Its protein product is CASSYGTRITDTQYF.